A selection of T cell receptor beta chains follows, all from one sample in a study of blood T cell repertoires in COVID-19. Sequencing was performed with immunoSEQ multiplex PCR; in TCRdb, only in-frame clones are kept and a portion is missing. The sample carries under 170,000 clones, about 86% recorded once. Sequenced: peripheral blood. These receptors were collected from a man aged 70-80 years with acute or convalescent COVID-19. Both conserved end residues are part of each CDR3. Only some rows state a clone size, as once, few, many or a class for expanded clones.

.	TRBV28	TRBJ2-1	CASTVGGLTNEQFF
.	TRBV25-1	TRBJ2-1	CASSVIGGYNEQFF
many	TRBV6-5	TRBJ1-5	CASHPGDGSNQPQHF
.	TRBV4-2	TRBJ2-5	CASSQGTSGRAGETQYF
.	TRBV18	TRBJ2-6	CASSPLLSLQGAGANVLTF
.	TRBV19	TRBJ2-7	CASSSPSGSIDEQYF
.	TRBV18	TRBJ1-5	CASSPGRGDQPQHF
.	TRBV7-8	TRBJ2-5	CASSSQLTRETQYF
.	TRBV19	TRBJ2-1	CASTPRSGAYNEQFF
.	TRBV2	TRBJ2-7	CASSLTGRGEQYF
.	TRBV6-6	TRBJ2-2	CASEFRNTGELFF
.	TRBV25-1	TRBJ1-4	CASSDYRSAYEKLFF
.	TRBV28	TRBJ1-5	CASSSDRGEQPQHF
.	TRBV19	TRBJ2-1	CASSMGKEGLADNEQFF
.	TRBV5-5	TRBJ2-2	CASSLDPGGPNTGELFF
.	TRBV6-2/TRBV6-3	TRBJ1-5	CASSYWTDNQPQHF
few	TRBV19	TRBJ2-7	CASSPTTGGIFDEQYF
few	TRBV5-1	TRBJ1-1	CASSLGSEGSDTEAFF
.	TRBV27	TRBJ1-5	CASGESNQPQHF
.	TRBV7-7	TRBJ2-1	CASSLDGTSPYNEQFF
.	TRBV6-5	TRBJ1-2	CASRAPTGGYGYTF
.	TRBV3-1/TRBV3-2	TRBJ2-7	CASRASSYEQYF
.	TRBV7-9	TRBJ2-1	CASIRTGNEQFF
.	TRBV20-1	TRBJ1-2	CSASQGSGYTF
.	TRBV18	TRBJ1-2	CASSQNFYGYTF
.	TRBV11-1	TRBJ2-2	CASSLAGGTGELFF
.	TRBV28	TRBJ2-1	CASISSGRYNEQFF
.	TRBV2	TRBJ1-6	CASKRAGTYYSPLHF
.	TRBV19	TRBJ1-4	CASSGTGGKLFF
.	TRBV2	TRBJ2-7	CASRFVEGSYEQYF
.	TRBV7-2	TRBJ2-3	CASSLAWQTDTQYF
.	TRBV5-4	TRBJ2-2	CASSPGGSRTGELFF
.	TRBV25-1	TRBJ1-4	CASSESGFTEKLFF
.	TRBV7-9	TRBJ1-2	CASSPLTGHLLNGYTF
.	TRBV28	TRBJ1-2	CASQGGVGYGYTF
.	TRBV3-1/TRBV3-2	TRBJ2-1	CASSQRPGLAGVMYNEQFF
.	TRBV7-9	TRBJ1-2	CASSPRTGLSYGYTF
.	TRBV7-9	TRBJ1-4	CASSKWPGQGSPTNEKLFF
.	TRBV5-1	TRBJ2-2	CASSSGTSGTGELFF
few	TRBV28	TRBJ2-7	CASSSAGGYEQYF
.	TRBV11-2	TRBJ2-3	CASSSGLAGGTDTQYF
.	TRBV29-1	TRBJ2-7	CSAGTSGAYEQYF
.	TRBV6-6	TRBJ2-5	CASSATGSETQYF
.	TRBV28	TRBJ1-5	CASSPYHDRVSNQPQHF
.	TRBV7-8	TRBJ2-2	CASRLTSGRAGELFF
.	TRBV7-8	TRBJ1-5	CASSLLPQTDSNQPQHF
.	TRBV10-3	TRBJ1-3	CAISEDRGGNTIYF
.	TRBV5-1	TRBJ2-3	CASSLSAGASTDTQYF
few	TRBV6-5	TRBJ1-3	CASSPTGAGNTIYF
.	TRBV3-1/TRBV3-2	TRBJ1-4	CASSQGVQSLVGLFF
.	TRBV6-5	TRBJ2-2	CASSLSSAGELFF
.	TRBV6-2/TRBV6-3	TRBJ1-1	CASSSPGGLNTEAFF
.	TRBV7-2	TRBJ2-7	CASSLVPVQTYEQYF
.	TRBV6-2/TRBV6-3	TRBJ2-5	CASSSTSGQTTETQYF
.	TRBV28	TRBJ2-7	CASRITSGRSYEQYF